Included here is one TCR beta chain sequence, with context. The antigen is undetermined. CDR1 is SGHRS, CDR2 YFSETQ, per germline. The CDR3 loop spans 17 amino acids. Germline trimming cut 3 bases from V and 4 bases from J; bases unmatched to any gene: 8. These data belong to a study of cytomegalovirus exposure and HLA in healthy donors. Study-wide points: The study listed 150 to 200 cytomegalovirus-associated TCR beta chains. Earlier analysis yielded a pattern in which most TCR beta V segments were productive about 90% or about 30% of the time. TCR beta sequences reportedly predicted most subjects' HLA-A and HLA-B alleles accurately.

Both 60 Vbeta primers and 13 Jbeta primers went into the PCR. The method was immunoSEQ multiplex PCR; TCRdb's version includes in-frame clones alone and lacks a portion of them. This sample has more than 150,000 clones; 84% occur once, and the top ten carry roughly 2.8%. The sample taken for sequencing was PBMCs. The rearrangement uses TRBV5-1 and TRBJ2-7; 15 bases agree with TRBD2. This TCR derives from a woman in her 50s in good health and CMV-seropositive. CDR3 loop: CASSYGTSGGKEYEQYF. CDR3 DNA sequence: TGCGCCAGCAGCTACGGGACTAGCGGGGGGAAAGAGTACGAGCAGTACTTC.